This T cell receptor beta chain was found in a study of T-cell memory formation after mild COVID-19. Study information: For the most part, TCR clusters were specific to one donor.

V was pared by 1 base and J by 2 bases, with 9 bases between. Germline-derived CDR1 and CDR2 are MGHRA and YSYEKL. CDR3 length: 16 amino acids. Findings of the study overall: That cross-reactive memory joined was suggested by some responding clones appearing in pre-infection memory.

With respect to this clonotype: Its antigen is not identified.

Using its own MiXCR run on the 5' RACE reads, TCRdb lists one record per CDR3 protein. The sample lists 300,000 to 400,000 distinct CDR3 sequences, approximately 15% occurring once. The sample comprised PBMCs or a T cell subset sorted from them (not recorded which). The sequence came from a man aged 18-30 years who had mild COVID-19 (a few samples of this study predate the infection). Cell type and time point are not known. The chain is built from TRBV4-1 and TRBJ2-6, with D unresolved. CDR3 bases: TGCGCCAGCAGCCAAGGACATGGGCCTGGGGCCAACGTCCTGACTTTC. Translated, it gives CASSQGHGPGANVLTF.